Below, 14 T cell receptor beta chains from the same sample are listed, as sequenced in a study of shared clonotypes between healthy human individuals. Sequencing was performed with immunoSEQ multiplex PCR; in TCRdb, only in-frame clones are kept and a portion is missing. Among 740,000 or so clones listed, about three quarters were seen once. The specimen was memory CD4+ T cells sorted from blood. The subset was: CD45RA-negative fraction. All receptors come from a woman aged 25 to 39 in good health.

The CDR3 here is CASSVHVQVDQPQHF. The CDR3 coding sequence is TGTGCCAGCAGTGTGCACGTCCAGGTGGATCAGCCCCAGCATTTT. This chain links TRBV6-1 with TRBJ1-5, with unresolved D. The CDR3 runs 15 residues. The V end lost 4 bases, the J end lost 5 bases, and 15 bases lay between the germline ends. CDR1 is MNHNS and CDR2 is SASEGT in the germline V gene.

This clone was recorded only once. The rearrangement uses TRBV6-4 and TRBJ2-2; 7 nucleotides line up with TRBD1. With 2 bases clipped from V and 3 bases from J, the junction kept 0 bases outside the gene matches. Germline lookup yields CDR1 MRHNA and CDR2 SNTAGT. This CDR3 is 14 amino acids long. In nucleotides, the CDR3 is TGTGCCAGCAGTGACGGGACAGACACCGGGGAGCTGTTTTTT. The encoded protein is CASSDGTDTGELFF.

The V call is TRBV29-1, the J call TRBJ2-5, with TRBD2 matching over 9 bases. V lost 0 bases, J lost 5 bases, and 10 bases stayed unmatched. CDR3 length: 16 amino acids. Germline V gives CDR1 SQVTM, CDR2 ANQGSEA. CDR3 region: CSVEETAGGPLETQYF. In DNA form, the CDR3 reads TGCAGCGTTGAAGAGACGGCGGGAGGGCCACTGGAGACCCAGTACTTC.

DNA of the CDR3: TGTGCCAGCAGGCCCCGACAGGGGTTCGGTGAAAAACTGTTTTTT. Its translation is CASRPRQGFGEKLFF. The J gene is TRBJ1-4, the V gene TRBV6-6; 8 bases line up with TRBD1. This CDR3 has 15 amino acids. CDR1 is MNHNY, CDR2 SVGAGI, per germline (reference sequence). V dropped 6 bases and J dropped 7; count of bases not matched to a gene: 10.

The chain is built from TRBV6-5 and TRBJ1-5, with TRBD1 identical over 8 bases. J lost 6 bases, V lost 6 bases, and 7 bases had no gene match. This CDR3 contains 14 residues. From germline, CDR1 is MNHEY and CDR2 SVGAGI. The CDR3 nucleotides are TGTGCCAGCAGCTCCGGACAGGGTGTTCAGCCCCAGCATTTT. As protein: CASSSGQGVQPQHF.

The J gene is TRBJ2-7, the V gene TRBV9; D possibly corresponds to TRBD2 (6 bases). The germline V gene encodes CDR1 SGDLS and CDR2 YYNGEE. V dropped 3 bases and J dropped 5 bases, with 15 bases sitting between them. This CDR3 has 14 amino acids. The CDR3 coding sequence is TGTGCCAGCAGCGACCCCAGCGGGCGCGACGAGCAGTACTTC. Its translation: CASSDPSGRDEQYF.

This clone was observed a few times. The genes are TRBV5-1 and TRBJ2-1; 10 bases are a match to TRBD2. With 0 bases clipped from V and 10 bases from J, the junction kept 4 bases outside the gene matches. In germline, CDR1 is SGHRS, CDR2 YFSETQ. This CDR3 has 14 amino acids. CDR3 amino acids: CASSLASGGSEQFF. The CDR3 DNA follows: TGCGCCAGCAGCTTGGCTAGCGGGGGTTCCGAGCAGTTCTTC.

Comment on this clone: This clone may be a read error of a much larger clone one base away. Other DNA variants within this sample encode the same CDR3. This chain connects TRBV7-3 to TRBJ2-2; TRBD2 matches at 8 bases. The V and J ends lost 2 bases and 4 bases, in that order; junction bases with no gene match: 0. This CDR3 contains 14 residues. The germline V gene encodes CDR1 SGHTA and CDR2 FQGTGA. The CDR3 DNA reads TGTGCCAGCAGCTTAGCGGGAGGCACCGGGGAGCTGTTTTTT. It yields the protein CASSLAGGTGELFF.

The rearrangement links TRBV7-2 to TRBJ1-2, with D possibly being TRBD1 (6 bases). Germline assignment: CDR1 SGHTA and CDR2 FQGNSA. The V and J ends lost 4 bases and 5 bases respectively, with 14 bases between them. The CDR3 sequence is 14 residues long. DNA for the CDR3: TGTGCCAGCAGCTCGCCGGGAAGGGGGTATGGCTACACCTTC. Translating gives CASSSPGRGYGYTF.

The sample holds a few counts of this clone. The chain combines TRBV21-1 with TRBJ1-1; the table's D call, TRBD1, was not checked against the DNA. TRBV21-1 is annotated as a pseudogene. The CDR3 covers 17 residues. CDR3 protein: CASSKRTGTGAPWGSFF. CDR3 nucleotide sequence: TGTGCCAGCAGCAAAAGGACCGGGACAGGGGCTCCCTGGGGCTCTTTCTTT.

This clone was detected only once. The chain joins TRBV21-1 to TRBJ1-5; the DNA was not used to check the table's D call, TRBD1. TRBV21-1 is flagged as a pseudogene. The CDR3 spans 13 residues. This chain's CDR3 is CASSKDQDQPQHF. In DNA, the CDR3 is TGTGCCAGCAGCAAAGACCAGGATCAGCCCCAGCATTTT.

The chain combines TRBV9 with TRBJ2-3; 9 positions match TRBD2. Trimming at V came to 5 bases and at J to 1 base, leaving 20 bases not matched to a gene. Per germline, CDR1 SGDLS and CDR2 YYNGEE. This CDR3 has 20 amino acids. The DNA for the CDR3 is TGTGCCAGCAGGAGTTTTGGCGCCGCGGGAGGGCCAGGGGGCACAGATACGCAGTATTTT. Translated: CASRSFGAAGGPGGTDTQYF.

The chain links TRBV30 to TRBJ1-4, with TRBD1 as a possible D gene (5 bases). Germline V lookup: CDR1 GTSNPN, CDR2 SVGIG (reference sequence). Trimming shortened V by 3 bases and J by 0 bases, and 8 bases separated the two germline ends. CDR3 length: 14 residues. The CDR3 region has the DNA TGTGCCTGGAGATGGGGGACAACTAATGAAAAACTGTTTTTT. As protein: CAWRWGTTNEKLFF.

The chain links TRBV5-6 to TRBJ2-7, with TRBD2 identical over 7 bases. Germline V lookup: CDR1 SGHDT, CDR2 YYEEEE. Losses at the gene ends were 4 bases for V and 3 bases for J; bases not matched to a gene: 4. The CDR3 contains 13 residues. The CDR3 DNA follows: TGTGCCAGCAGCGCGGGACTAAACTACGAGCAGTACTTC. Translated: CASSAGLNYEQYF.